This TCR beta chain was profiled in a study of spatial heterogeneity in lung cancer. This CDR3 is 16 amino acids long. The V gene end was trimmed by 5 bases and the J gene end by 6 bases; junction bases not matched to a gene: 8. CDR1 PRHDT and CDR2 FYEKMQ come from the germline V gene (reference sequence). This clonotype was found many times. A unique molecular identifier was carried by every single TCR cDNA molecule. Using its own MiXCR run on the 5' RACE reads, TCRdb lists one record per CDR3 protein. In the table there are about 5,000 distinct CDR3 sequences, roughly 3.8% of which are singletons. Time point defined: sample taken at primary tumor resection. The sequenced material consisted of unsorted whole RNA from tumor, nontumor lung or frozen PBMC.

The sequence came from a male donor with early-stage non-small cell lung cancer. The material sequenced was normal lung tissue next to the tumor, taken at surgery. The rearrangement links TRBV13 to TRBJ1-6; 9 positions agree with TRBD1. This CDR3 is CASSLYRDRANSPLHF. The CDR3 bases are TGTGCCAGCAGCCTCTACCGGGACAGGGCTAATTCACCCCTCCACTTT. The full variable domain, its missing parts supplied by reference TRBV13 and TRBJ1-6, is AAGVIQSPRHLIKEKRETATLKCYPIPRHDTVYWYQQGPGQDPQFLISFYEKMQSDKGSIPDRFSAQQFSDYHSELNMSSLELGDSALYFCASSLYRDRANSPLHFGNGTRLTVT.